This T cell receptor beta chain originates from a study of cytomegalovirus exposure and HLA in healthy donors (dated by TCRdb to 2016 to 2017). Broadly, across the study: According to an earlier analysis of a few hundred of the donors, about 190 million T cells yielded 120 million or so unique TCR beta sequences and approximately 300 Gb of sequence data. Donor age, sex, ethnicity and CMV serostatus were collected together with the repertoire data. In the later analysis, no new phenotypic data were used to find candidate immune exposures; instead, reliance was placed on TCR beta sequences and their occurrence across donors. Along with the roughly 670-subject first cohort, a separate validation cohort of roughly 110 different subjects was used. A later analysis re-analyzed previously published TCR beta repertoires from approximately 700 donors and added high-resolution HLA genotyping to study TCR occurrence patterns. The T cell repertoires of under 700 subjects were profiled by immunosequencing and related to cytomegalovirus serostatus. Among roughly 400 genotyped donors of the cohort, an average of about 220,000 unique TCR beta nucleotide sequences was sequenced per donor, of which about 18% were non-productive. In an earlier analysis of roughly 540 of the donors, high-throughput TCR beta sequencing was used to judge whether each TCR beta V gene segment behaved as functional or pseudogenic. An early release that covered fewer than 750 HLA-typed donors contained around 300 gigabases of sequencing data and roughly 84 million unique TCR sequences. The number of donors typed differed by locus, with roughly 629-640 for A, B, C, DRB1 and DQB1, approximately 500 for DQA1, 606 for DPA1, and some 450 for DPB1. HLA typing covered class I and class II loci at four-digit resolution. Roughly 5 DR-DQ haplotypes were handled as single units for association and clustering because linkage in the cohort was strong. All discovery cohort repertoires had been generated on a single sequencing platform. To predict cytomegalovirus infection status, the study brought together high-throughput TCR immunosequencing, statistical association of individual TCRs with disease status, and machine learning. The aim of the study was to test whether cataloging public T cell receptors could identify signatures of past pathogen exposure. Genome-wide SNP genotypes for about 60% of the roughly 670 donors were used in a later genetic analysis, which treated that subset as a discovery cohort. Among the roughly 390 genotyped donors, about 83% belonged to the genetic ancestry cluster associated with self-reported Caucasian donors. What the research found in general, with its limitations: Cytomegalovirus status was reported to be diagnosed by the classifier with high specificity and sensitivity in both the original and validation cohorts. Compared with equally common non-associated chains, HLA-associated TCR beta chains in a later analysis were more clonally expanded and had lower generation probabilities. Strong co-occurrence of HLA alleles, especially DR and DQ, made assigning TCR associations to individual alleles difficult. An earlier analysis of roughly 570 of the donors showed that most TCR beta V segments appeared in productive rearrangements either about 87% or about 30% of the time, which broadly matched IMGT annotations. The earlier analysis of 587 of the donors excluded seventeen rarely observed V segments, including chromosome 9 orphons, because counts were too low. The authors suggested that the approach could potentially be extended to other disease states and immunological phenotypes. Because HLA typing was unavailable for some donors at each locus, only the typed subset was used in association tests. A group of highly shared sequence variants was considered likely to be a technical artifact of the sequencing pipeline. A further reported finding was that TCR beta sequences accurately predicted the HLA-A and HLA-B alleles for most subjects in the first cohort. The only immune exposure information available for the cohort was CMV serostatus. In a later genetic analysis, fewer N-insertions in productive TCRs were reported among donors in an Asian-associated ancestry cluster than the approximately 710-donor mean. A later analysis found that TCR association rates varied across HLA loci, with DRB1 alleles showing the most associated TCRs and HLA-C alleles the fewest. Correlated functional status among segregating V segments might reflect linkage disequilibrium, but an unknown experimental factor could not be ruled out. While some public TCRs were present in many individuals, most TCR sequences turned up only very rarely across donors. Only TCR beta chains were sequenced in this cohort, and the absence of alpha or paired-chain data limited detectable features. Specific HLA alleles were associated with 18,000 or so TCR beta sequences at a false discovery rate of 0.05 in a later analysis. A few of the identified cytomegalovirus-associated TCR beta chains were confirmed in vitro to be specific for cytomegalovirus antigens. According to a later analysis, parvovirus B19, influenza, CMV and Epstein-Barr virus appeared linked to several top co-occurrence clusters. The study gave a list of 150 to 200 TCR beta chains associated with cytomegalovirus. A later genetic analysis associated a missense DCLRE1C variant with V-gene and J-gene trimming of TCR beta chains, and an independent cohort replicated the association. Sequencing depth was assumed to be roughly uniform across donors in the presence/absence analyses, though that assumption may not hold. Because the 87-base-pair reads could not distinguish some IMGT-functional V segments, including TRBV6-2 and TRBV6-3, those segments were excluded. Most CMV-associated TCR beta chains appeared to be HLA-restricted in a later analysis, and the HLA associations seemed to be driven largely by CMV exposure.

The cohort consisted of hundreds of healthy bone marrow donors. All cohort members were sampled while nominally healthy, although unrecorded immune exposures were likely present. The donor tested CMV seropositive, placing the donor among the approximately 290 seropositive members of the cohort. A peripheral blood sample was provided by each donor, and peripheral blood mononuclear cells were used for TCR beta sequencing. Genomic DNA extraction from the blood cell samples was performed with the Qiagen DNeasy Blood Extraction Kit. V and J are trimmed by 7 bases and 2 bases, and the gene matches miss 8 bases of the junction. Based on the germline V gene, the CDR1 and CDR2 sequences are SQVTM and ANQGSEA. Including the terminal cysteine and phenylalanine, the CDR3 comprises 15 residues. Just CDR3 DNA is preserved here, 45 bases in frame from base 1. Library preparation used the immunoSEQ multiplex PCR assay. For the multiplex PCR, a mixture combining 60 forward primers for TCR Vbeta segments and 13 reverse primers for TCR Jbeta segments was used. A multiplex PCR assay on genomic DNA amplified the CDR3 region of rearranged TCR beta genes. The amplified TCR beta libraries were sequenced on the Illumina HiSeq System as 87-base-pair reads. In the source study's methods: A later analysis tallied roughly 76 million unique TCR beta chains across the approximately 670 repertoires, and around 10 million of those chains were shared by two or more donors. Raw reads were error-corrected and collapsed into unique sequences by a nearest-neighbor algorithm in which closely related sequences were merged to remove PCR and sequencing errors. CDR3 sequences were aligned to IMGT reference sequences to assign V, D and J gene segments. For a sequence to be retained, a match of at least six nucleotides was required to both a V gene segment and a J gene segment. A rearrangement counted as productive if the CDR3 had no stop codons and remained in frame with V and J, and every other rearrangement counted as non-productive. Following IMGT convention, CDR3 was defined as the stretch from the second conserved V-encoded cysteine up to the conserved J-encoded phenylalanine. Sequences without an unambiguous match to a single V gene segment were excluded from the earlier analysis of several hundred of the donors. In an earlier analysis of some 590 of the donors, V segments were called functional above 56.7% productive rearrangements and were called segregating when the between-donor standard deviation exceeded 5%. A statistical classification framework was built to diagnose cytomegalovirus status from the catalog of TCR beta chain sequences. In a later analysis, V and J genes were assigned by comparing TCR nucleotide sequences against IMGT/GENE-DB human TR gene sequences. A later analysis assigned CDR3 sequences and most-parsimonious VDJ recombination scenarios with the TCRdist pipeline. In a later analysis, each TCR beta chain was defined by its CDR3 amino acid sequence together with its V-gene family, and reads lacking a unique V-gene family were excluded. As a way to deal with suspected cross-contamination and a sequencing artifact, a later analysis dropped 500 to 700 nucleotide sequences that were highly shared and had low generation probability. In a later analysis, a clonal expansion index for each public chain was calculated from normalized within-repertoire ranks of inferred template counts. A later analysis computed generation probabilities with a VDJ recombination model fitted to out-of-frame rearrangements, and checked the results against IGoR. In a later analysis, TCR-TCR, TCR-HLA and TCR-CMV co-occurrence was scored with hypergeometric tests, and a repertoire-size bias correction was applied to TCR pairs. A later analysis estimated false discovery rates by permuting HLA or CMV assignments 20 times. In a later analysis, co-occurring TCRs were grouped with DBSCAN, and TCRdist sequence similarity was added when clustering was performed within HLA-allele-positive subsets. For co-occurrence clustering, repertoires with fewer than 30,000 or more than 120,000 public chains were excluded, along with four to six repertoires with anomalous nucleotide sharing. As stored in TCRdb, this immuneACCESS dataset retains in-frame rearrangements with V and J assigned. A fraction of the clones does not appear; measured against another copy, unresolved V genes explain less than half of the discrepancy, and the remainder lacks a known reason. V, J and clone size derive from that table, while D and trimming were established from the DNA sequence. The sample includes about 190,000 clones, with 70% to 80% observed a single time. Together, the top ten hold approximately 2.1% of the sample.

About this clone itself: Its antigen remains unidentified. Per-nucleotide qualities are absent, and no much larger clonotype sits a single base away.

Sequencing was carried out using PBMCs. This receptor chain uses TRBV29-1 and TRBJ2-7, with 13 central nucleotides matching TRBD2. The TCR originated in a woman in her 30s in good health and CMV-seropositive. CDR3 reads: CSATGLAGRTYEQYF. DNA sequence: TGCAGCGCCACGGGACTAGCGGGGCGAACCTACGAGCAGTACTTC.